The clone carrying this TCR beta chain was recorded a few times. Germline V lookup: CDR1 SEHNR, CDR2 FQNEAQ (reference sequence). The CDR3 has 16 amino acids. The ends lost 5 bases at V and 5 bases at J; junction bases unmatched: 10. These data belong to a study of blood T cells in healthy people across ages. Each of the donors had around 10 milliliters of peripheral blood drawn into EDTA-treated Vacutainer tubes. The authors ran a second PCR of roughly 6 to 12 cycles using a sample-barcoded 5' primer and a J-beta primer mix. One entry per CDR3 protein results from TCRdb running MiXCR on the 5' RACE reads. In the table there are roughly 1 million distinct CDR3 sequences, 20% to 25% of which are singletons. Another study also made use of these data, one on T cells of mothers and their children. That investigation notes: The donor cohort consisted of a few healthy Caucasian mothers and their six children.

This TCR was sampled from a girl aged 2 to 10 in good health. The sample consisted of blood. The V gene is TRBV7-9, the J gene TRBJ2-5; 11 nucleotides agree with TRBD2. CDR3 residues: CASSRKLAGEGETQYF. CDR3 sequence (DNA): TGTGCCAGCAGCCGAAAACTAGCGGGAGAGGGGGAGACCCAGTACTTC.